One and the same sample provided the 21 T cell receptor beta chains below, sequenced in a study of blood T cell repertoires in COVID-19. Using immunoSEQ multiplex PCR, the repertoire was profiled, and TCRdb retains in-frame clones only, with some absent. The table records 260,000 or so clones, around 90% of them present only once. Sequencing was done on a sample of peripheral blood. The receptors were gathered from a man aged 18 to 35 with active or convalescent COVID-19.

This sequence joins TRBV9 and TRBJ2-2, with D uncertain. With 0 bases removed from V and 7 bases from J, the gap between germline ends came to 10 bases. The CDR3 runs to 14 residues. Germline lookup yields CDR1 SGDLS and CDR2 YYNGEE. CDR3 amino acids: CASSVGSLSGELFF. The CDR3 nucleotides read TGTGCCAGCAGCGTAGGTAGCCTTAGCGGGGAGCTGTTTTTT.

CDR3 coding DNA: TGTGCCACCCTCGGGACAGCTCACACCGGGGAGCTGTTTTTT. Amino acid sequence: CATLGTAHTGELFF. V is TRBV6-5 and J is TRBJ2-2; 7 nucleotides agree with TRBD1. The ends lost 10 bases at V and 3 bases at J; junction bases unmatched: 8. Germline CDR1 MNHEY, CDR2 SVGAGI. The CDR3 length is 14 residues.

J is TRBJ1-1 and V is TRBV3-1 (or the pseudogene TRBV3-2); no firm D call. The CDR3 is 11 amino acids. The germline gives CDR1 LGHDT, CDR2 YNNKEL (reference sequence). V was shortened by 2 bases and J by 12 bases, with 10 bases between the two germline ends. This chain's CDR3 is CASSQLIETFF. The CDR3 DNA follows: TGTGCCAGCAGCCAATTGATTGAGACTTTCTTT.

The V and J genes are TRBV27 and TRBJ1-4; D is perhaps TRBD1 (5 bases). The ends were cut back, 5 bases at V and 11 bases at J, with 12 bases in the middle. The CDR3 runs 12 residues. CDR1 and CDR2 from the germline V gene are MNHEY and SMNVEV (reference sequence). The CDR3 is CASSPLGGKLFF. CDR3 nucleotide sequence: TGTGCCAGCAGTCCTTTGGGGGGGAAACTGTTTTTT.

The gene calls are TRBV9 and TRBJ2-1; TRBD1 matches 9 bases. This CDR3 spans 15 amino acids. Losses at the gene ends were 0 bases for V and 5 bases for J; bases not matched to a gene: 3. Germline loops: CDR1 SGDLS, CDR2 YYNGEE. Written as DNA, the CDR3 is TGTGCCAGCAGCGTAGTCGGGACAGGGAACAATGAGCAGTTCTTC. This gives the protein CASSVVGTGNNEQFF.

This clone was seen a handful of times. The V and J genes are TRBV18 and TRBJ1-2; 8 nucleotides match TRBD1. V gave up 6 bases and J gave up 3 bases; unmatched junction bases: 9. Germline V CDR1 and CDR2: KGHSH, LQKENI. The CDR3 spans 15 residues. The CDR3 region has the DNA TGTGCCAGCTCTGGAGGGTCAGGGGGCGACTATGGCTACACCTTC. It translates to CASSGGSGGDYGYTF.

This clone was seen repeatedly, ten times or more. The chain couples TRBV19 to TRBJ2-3, with D unresolved. Germline CDR1 and CDR2: LNHDA and SQIVND (reference sequence). The CDR3 loop spans 14 amino acids. V was clipped by 2 bases and J by 4 bases, with 10 bases between them. CDR3: CASSISTLADTQYF. CDR3 in DNA: TGTGCCAGTAGTATAAGCACGTTGGCAGATACGCAGTATTTT.

V and J are TRBV7-2 and TRBJ2-7; tentative D call: TRBD1 (6 bases). The CDR3 totals 14 residues. Trimming took off 4 bases at V and 1 base at J, with 11 bases between the two ends. In germline, CDR1 is SGHTA, CDR2 FQGNSA. The CDR3 reads CASSSLQGSYEQYF. CDR3 nucleotides: TGTGCCAGCAGCTCCCTACAGGGTTCCTACGAGCAGTACTTC.

The chain is built from TRBV19 and TRBJ1-3; D not resolved. The germline CDR1 and CDR2 sequences are LNHDA and SQIVND (reference sequence). The CDR3 covers 13 residues. V gave up 6 bases and J gave up 4 bases, with 10 bases separating them. In DNA, the CDR3 is TGTGCCAGTAGCCCTTCGCGGGGAAACACCATATATTTT. It is translated as CASSPSRGNTIYF.

This chain's CDR3 is CASRSGGRSYNEQFF. The CDR3 DNA reads TGTGCCAGCCGTAGCGGGGGGCGCTCCTACAATGAGCAGTTCTTC. The genes are TRBV2 and TRBJ2-1; 10 nucleotides match TRBD2. The CDR3 covers 15 residues. Germline CDR1 and CDR2: SNHLY and FYNNEI. Trimming took 8 bases from V and 0 from J; bases not matched to a gene: 4.

J is TRBJ1-2 and V is TRBV23-1; a possible D gene is TRBD1 (5 bases). TRBV23-1 is an ORF for which the function is uncertain. The V gene lost 10 bases and the J gene lost 8 bases, with 20 bases spanning the gap. The CDR3 covers 13 residues. The CDR3 protein is CAKPNRIVSGYTF. CDR3 sequence (DNA): TGCGCCAAGCCAAACAGGATAGTCAGCGGCTACACCTTC.

The chain recombines TRBV19 with TRBJ1-2, with 9 bases fitting TRBD1. The J segment lost 5 bases and the V segment lost 7 bases, leaving 5 bases of the junction unmatched. The CDR3 consists of 13 residues. Germline CDR1 LNHDA, CDR2 SQIVND (reference sequence). The CDR3 spells CASIGTGRYGYTF. CDR3 DNA: TGTGCCAGTATTGGGACAGGGCGATATGGCTACACCTTC.

V usage is TRBV2 and J usage is TRBJ1-2; D not certain. Germline CDR1 reads SNHLY; CDR2 reads FYNNEI. Trimming stripped 7 bases from V and 0 bases from J, with 9 bases between. CDR3 length: 13 residues. The CDR3 sequence is CASTGGANYGYTF. The CDR3 nucleotides are TGTGCCAGCACGGGCGGGGCTAACTATGGCTACACCTTC. Full variable domain (remainder filled in from reference TRBV2 and TRBJ1-2): EPEVTQTPSHQVTQMGQEVILRCVPISNHLYFYWYRQILGQKVEFLVSFYNNEISEKSEIFDDQFSVERPDGSNFTLKIRSTKLEDSAMYFCASTGGANYGYTFGSGTRLTVV.

V gene TRBV9 combines with J gene TRBJ2-2; D unresolved. V gave up 0 bases and J gave up 6 bases, with 6 bases separating them. Germline lookup yields CDR1 SGDLS and CDR2 YYNGEE. This CDR3 is 13 amino acids long. The CDR3, as DNA: TGTGCCAGCAGCGTAGTCGAGGCCGGGGAGCTGTTTTTT. Its translation: CASSVVEAGELFF.

A single count supports this clone. The chain is built from TRBV7-6 and TRBJ1-5, with TRBD1 matching 7 bases. With V trimmed by 5 bases and J by 0 bases, 4 bases remained unmatched. Germline values: CDR1 SGHVS, CDR2 FNYEAQ. The CDR3 has 15 residues. The CDR3 here is CASSPGQYSNQPQHF. In nucleotides, the CDR3 is TGTGCCAGCAGCCCGGGACAGTATAGCAATCAGCCCCAGCATTTT.

The V gene is TRBV7-8, the J gene TRBJ1-4; 7 positions agree with TRBD1. The CDR3 contains 16 residues. CDR1 and CDR2 from the germline V gene are SGHVS and FQNEAQ. The J segment lost 7 bases and the V segment lost 0 bases, leaving 8 bases of the junction unmatched. DNA for the CDR3: TGTGCCAGCAGCTTAGCTTTGTTAGGGGGCGGTGAAAAACTGTTTTTT. It specifies CASSLALLGGGEKLFF.

The chain uses TRBV19 and TRBJ2-7; D might be TRBD2 (5 bases). CDR3 length equals 12 residues. Germline assignment: CDR1 LNHDA and CDR2 SQIVND (reference sequence). The ends were cut back, 5 bases at V and 7 bases at J, with 12 bases in the middle. Here the CDR3 reads CASSLPGGEQYF. CDR3 coding DNA: TGTGCCAGTAGTTTACCCGGCGGGGAGCAGTACTTC.

The chain is built from TRBV7-9 and TRBJ1-2; possibly TRBD1 for D (5 bases). The CDR3 loop spans 12 amino acids. The germline CDR1 and CDR2 sequences are SEHNR and FQNEAQ (reference sequence). The V gene lost 1 base and the J gene lost 10 bases, with 10 bases spanning the gap. Here the CDR3 DNA reads TGTGCCAGCAGCTTAGGTGCGGGGCTCTACACCTTC. Translating gives CASSLGAGLYTF.

The V and J genes are TRBV3-1 (or the pseudogene TRBV3-2) and TRBJ2-5; 7 nucleotides line up with TRBD2. Germline loops: CDR1 LGHDT, CDR2 YNNKEL (reference sequence). V lost 1 base, J lost 4 bases, and 9 bases stayed unmatched. CDR3 length equals 16 residues. CDR3 DNA: TGTGCCAGCAGCCAAGCCAAAATCGGGGGGAGAGAGACCCAGTACTTC. Translated, it gives CASSQAKIGGRETQYF.

The chain combines TRBV27 with TRBJ2-7, with unresolved D. Looked up from germline, CDR1 is MNHEY and CDR2 is SMNVEV (reference sequence). Trimming took off 4 bases at V and 7 bases at J, with 14 bases between the two ends. The CDR3 extends over 13 amino acids. CDR3 nucleotides: TGTGCCAGCAGTTCCAGTATTCGGGTTGAGCAGTACTTC. This translates into CASSSSIRVEQYF.

The CDR3 sequence is CASSLCPPSGGCEQYF. The CDR3, as DNA: TGTGCCAGCAGTCTCTGCCCCCCTAGCGGGGGGTGTGAGCAGTACTTC. The chain recombines TRBV27 with TRBJ2-7; 11 bases match TRBD2. Unmatched junction bases numbered 13, after V lost 5 bases and J lost 7 bases. In germline, CDR1 is MNHEY, CDR2 SMNVEV (reference sequence). CDR3 length: 16 residues.